Listed here are 6 T cell receptor beta chains from one sample, sequenced in a study of blood T cells in healthy people across ages. A J-beta primer mix and a sample-barcoded 5' primer were used in a second PCR of about 7 to 12 cycles. A single record per CDR3 protein comes from TCRdb applying MiXCR to the 5' RACE reads. The sample has about 1,000,000 distinct CDR3 sequences; 40% to 45% are singletons. The sequenced material came from blood. These receptors were taken from a woman aged 60-75 years in good health.

This clonotype was observed once. The chain is built from TRBV27 and TRBJ2-3, with D perhaps TRBD1 (5 bases). CDR1 and CDR2 (germline): MNHEY, SMNVEV (reference sequence). The length of the CDR3 is 15 residues. The ends were cut back, 4 bases at V and 1 base at J, with 12 bases in the middle. In DNA, the CDR3 is TGTGCCAGCAGTTGGGGCGAGAGACGCACAGATACGCAGTATTTT. Translated, it gives CASSWGERRTDTQYF.

This clonotype appeared a few times. The chain links TRBV27 to TRBJ2-7; TRBD1 is a possible D gene (5 bases). The V gene's germline CDR1 is MNHEY and CDR2 SMNVEV (reference sequence). V gave up 5 bases and J gave up 2 bases, with 13 bases separating them. This CDR3 has 14 amino acids. The DNA for the CDR3 is TGTGCCAGCAGTCAGGGTTTTGAGACCTACGAGCAGTACTTC. It codes for CASSQGFETYEQYF.

The CDR3 bases are TGTGCCAGCAGTGAAGCCGGGAGGGCCGGGGGCATTCAGTACTTC. Encoded protein: CASSEAGRAGGIQYF. The chain links TRBV2 to TRBJ2-4, with 8 bases that match TRBD2. The CDR3 sequence is 15 residues long. With 0 bases clipped from V and 9 bases from J, the junction kept 7 bases outside the gene matches. Germline-derived CDR1 and CDR2 are SNHLY and FYNNEI.

This chain uses TRBV7-8 with TRBJ1-5; D is unclear. Per germline, CDR1 SGHVS and CDR2 FQNEAQ. This CDR3 spans 12 amino acids. V was shortened by 5 bases and J by 4 bases, with 6 bases between the two germline ends. The CDR3 loop is CASSRINQPQHF. In DNA form, the CDR3 reads TGTGCCAGCAGCCGCATAAATCAGCCCCAGCATTTT.

This rearrangement joins TRBV20-1 to TRBJ2-5, with 7 bases aligning to TRBD2. Germline-derived CDR1 and CDR2 are DFQATT and SNEGSKA (reference sequence). V lost 0 bases to trimming and J lost 11 bases; unmatched junction nucleotides: 18. This CDR3 region has 16 residues. For the CDR3, the DNA is TGCAGTGCTAGAGATCGGGAACTTTGGGACTACAATGAGCAGTACTTC. Translation: CSARDRELWDYNEQYF.

This chain uses TRBV6-6 with TRBJ1-1; no firm D call. Trimming removed 0 bases from V and 11 bases from J, with 16 bases in between. The CDR3 is made up of 14 amino acids. Germline CDR1 is MNHNY and CDR2 is SVGAGI (reference sequence). The CDR3 loop is CASSYSSGRKRAFF. In DNA, the CDR3 is TGTGCCAGCAGTTACTCCTCCGGGAGGAAGAGGGCTTTCTTT.